This T cell receptor beta chain emerged from a study of blood T cell repertoires in COVID-19. Study context: The United States, Italy and Spain were the sources of the acute and convalescent COVID-19 samples. T cells, B-cell-depleted T cells, or PBMCs supplied cDNA or gDNA.

Clones were sequenced by immunoSEQ multiplex PCR, and TCRdb holds only the in-frame ones, with some missing. The sample yields hundreds of thousands of clones, about nine tenths seen once. Germline V gene sequence: CDR1 MDHEN, CDR2 SYDVKM. The CDR3 covers 15 residues. V was cut by 6 bases and J by 7 bases, with 18 bases left in between. The sequence was collected from a woman under 40 who had recovered from COVID-19. J is TRBJ1-4 and V is TRBV28; D remains ambiguous. Sequences were obtained from peripheral blood. CDR3 sequence: CASRYDNVLGEKLFF. CDR3 DNA sequence: TGTGCCAGCAGGTACGACAACGTTTTGGGTGAAAAACTGTTTTTT.